The entry that follows covers one T cell receptor (beta chain) sequence. The antigen remains undetermined. The study sequenced cultured CD4+ T cell DNA using the Oncomine TCR Beta short-read assay. TCRdb analysed the PCR reads with MiXCR anew, one entry per CDR3 protein. This table holds approximately 13,000 distinct CDR3 sequences, roughly 50% found once. Germline assignment: CDR1 SGHTA and CDR2 FQGNSA. The CDR3 sequence is 15 residues long. The V end was cut by 5 bases, the J end by 6 bases, with 17 bases between. Treatment specified: roughly ten-day PBMC culture with coronavirus spike peptide pools or control peptides (ViraFEST assay). First, ViraFEST expanded antigen-specific T cells with peptide pools, and next it sequenced the TCRs. Each well held 2 million or so PBMCs in IL-2 (10 IU/ml) medium with approximately 9.1 ug/ml peptide pools. The source of the sample is a study of vaccination and CD4 T cells after COVID-19. Study overall: Each individual in the study obtained two doses of BNT162b2 or mRNA-1273 vaccine.

General study findings and limits: The median count of SARS-CoV-2-reactive clonotypes rose from approximately 21 to 40, not significantly.

The sample comprised CD4+ T cells from blood, cultured in vitro. The V gene is TRBV7-2, the J gene TRBJ2-1; tentatively, D is TRBD2 (5 bases). The TCR was taken from a human donor who had recovered from COVID-19. Here the CDR3 DNA reads TGTGCCAGCAGCCAAGGCGGACTGGTCGGCAATGAGCAGTTCTTC. Protein: CASSQGGLVGNEQFF. The variable domain in full, with the rest retrieved from reference TRBV7-2 and TRBJ2-1, is GAGVSQSPSNKVTEKGKDVELRCDPISGHTALYWYRQSLGQGLEFLIYFQGNSAPDKSGLPSDRFSAERTGGSVSTLTIQRTQQEDSAVYLCASSQGGLVGNEQFFGPGTRLTVL.